A single T cell receptor (beta chain) is shown here with its context. This clonotype was counted a few times. Its antigen remains unidentified. Base quality data are lacking; no much larger clone is found one base away. Taken from cysteine to phenylalanine, the CDR3 has 16 residues. The only DNA kept is the CDR3, 48 bases in frame from the first base. The germline V end is reduced by 6 bases and the J end by 2 bases; junction bases left unmatched: 10. CDR1 and CDR2 are drawn from the germline V gene: SGHAT, FQNNGV. This sample is drawn from a study of T cell repertoires in cytomegalovirus infection (dated by TCRdb to about 2019). Describing the broader study: Recently identified HLA-C-restricted CMV epitopes, whose presentation resists viral immunomodulation, were targeted by peptide stimulations together with well-studied HLA-B-restricted epitopes. Donor HLA type was relevant to the analysis, as public TCR beta signatures indicated carriage of CMV infection together with the matching HLA type. Broader findings and caveats from the paper: In the ex vivo response, HLA-C-restricted CMV-specific TCR beta clonotypes were dominant, and in two of eight donors the single most frequent clonotype came from this HLA-C-restricted group. Carriers of CMV infection plus the relevant HLA type were discriminated by the cumulative frequency of public TCR beta family members in the study cohort and in an independent approximately 350-donor cohort.

Sequenced on an Illumina HiSeq 1500. TCRdb reworked the public reads: Q25 trimming with fastp, MiXCR clone assembly, productive beta chains retained. All rows with the same CDR3 protein become a single entry with the most common DNA and genes. This sample gives 100,000 to 150,000 distinct CDR3 sequences in total; 32% of them show up just once. Jointly, the top ten make up 58% of the sample. Taken with the paper, the label for treatment or condition translates to: in vitro stimulation with specific CMV peptide epitopes to enrich CMV-specific T cells. Recombination joined TRBV11-2 with TRBJ1-1; the junction holds 9 bases that match TRBD1. Sequenced material: CD8+ T cells from cultured PBMCs, taken from culture after CMV antigen stimulation. This sequence originates from a human donor in good health (CMV status not recorded). Some clones in this sample may be carry-over from other donors' samples. The CDR3 corresponds to CASRRWDREINTEAFF. The sequenced DNA is TGTGCCAGCAGACGGTGGGACAGGGAGATCAACACTGAAGCTTTCTTT.